This T cell receptor (beta chain) was recorded in a study of shared clonotypes between healthy human individuals. Study-wide points: Despite large depth, sorted-subset datasets appeared incompletely sequenced.

V dropped 3 bases and J dropped 4 bases, with 6 bases sitting between them. Germline V gene sequence: CDR1 SNHLY, CDR2 FYNNEI. The CDR3 contains 12 residues. As concerns this clone: The antigen remains unidentified.

The method was immunoSEQ multiplex PCR; TCRdb's version includes in-frame clones alone and lacks a portion of them. This table holds 500,000 or so clones, around 95% found once. Sequencing was performed on naive CD4+ T cells sorted from blood. As for subset: CD45RA+ positively selected. The chain is built from TRBV2 and TRBJ1-2; D is ambiguous. This receptor was taken from a woman aged 25 to 45 in good health. CDR3 amino acids: CASSDRAYGYTF. The CDR3 coding sequence is TGTGCCAGCAGTGACCGTGCCTATGGCTACACCTTC.